The clone carrying this T cell receptor (beta chain) showed up just a few times. Its antigen is as yet unknown. The CDR3 has 14 residues. Germline CDR1 is SGHRS and CDR2 is YFSETQ. Trimming at V came to 5 bases and at J to 6 bases, leaving 4 bases not matched to a gene. The sample originates from a study of Ad26.COV2.S vaccination and SARS-CoV-2 variants. Study summary: Among those in the COV1001 Ad26.COV2.S trial arm was the donor.

Data came from immunoSEQ multiplex PCR; TCRdb stores just in-frame clones and leaves some out. This table has around 340,000 clones, 75% to 90% appearing once. Treatment indicated: 19 received Ad26.COV2.S at low or high dose, single or two shots; 5 received placebo; per-sample allocation not given. On day 63 after the first injection, vaccine and placebo recipients gave samples. Study-level results: People given the vaccine had a wider spike-specific TCR breadth than placebo recipients did. Following vaccination, spike-specific CD8+ and CD4+ T cell responses reportedly exhibited substantial breadth.

The specimen was peripheral blood, collected in a trial of Ad26.COV2.S vaccine versus placebo. The V and J genes are TRBV5-1 and TRBJ1-4; TRBD1 agrees at 10 bases. The origin of this receptor is a person aged 18-65 years who received the Ad26.COV2.S COVID-19 vaccine or a placebo. CDR3 in amino acids: CASRPGTGDEKLFF. The DNA of the CDR3 is TGCGCCAGCAGGCCCGGGACAGGGGATGAAAAACTGTTTTTT. Together with reference TRBV5-1 and TRBJ1-4, the CDR3 gives the full variable domain: KAGVTQTPRYLIKTRGQQVTLSCSPISGHRSVSWYQQTPGQGLQFLFEYFSETQRNKGNFPGRFSGRQFSNSRSEMNVSTLELGDSALYLCASRPGTGDEKLFFGSGTQLSVL.